Each of the 7 T cell receptor beta chains below was sequenced from the same sample in a study of OX40 agonist ivuxolimab in advanced cancers. Library preparation used the immunoSEQ multiplex PCR assay. Here the immuneACCESS table is served through TCRdb, limited to in-frame sequences with V and J called. Missing clones are a known gap in these copies; in checked studies unresolved V genes cover under half, and the rest lacks a known reason. Here the sample has 50,000 to 65,000 clones; about 91% occur a single time. The ten largest clones take up 18% of the sample. The source was CD4+ or CD8+ T cells sorted from blood, collected in a trial of the OX40 agonist ivuxolimab. The receptor source for this set is an adult with an advanced solid tumor such as melanoma, head and neck, liver or kidney cancer.

This rearrangement joins TRBV11-2 to TRBJ2-3; D perhaps matches TRBD1 (7 bases). Germline CDR1 reads SGHAT; CDR2 reads FQNNGV. Trimming cost V 4 bases and J 7 bases, with 27 bases left between them. The CDR3 contains 18 residues. The CDR3 protein is CASSSIKPFETGRNTQYF. The CDR3 nucleotides are TGTGCCAGCAGCTCGATAAAGCCTTTCGAGACAGGGAGGAATACGCAGTATTTT.

The chain employs TRBV7-6 and TRBJ2-1; D remains ambiguous. This CDR3 has 14 amino acids. Germline CDR1 and CDR2: SGHVS and FNYEAQ. V was clipped by 5 bases and J by 10 bases, with 18 bases between them. The CDR3 nucleotides read TGTGCCAGCAGCCCCCCGGACCGAGTGGGAGAGCAGTTCTTC. Translated: CASSPPDRVGEQFF. Full variable domain (remainder filled in from reference TRBV7-6 and TRBJ2-1): GAGVSQSPRYKVTKRGQDVALRCDPISGHVSLYWYRQALGQGPEFLTYFNYEAQQDKSGLPNDRFSAERPEGSISTLTIQRTEQRDSAMYRCASSPPDRVGEQFFGPGTRLTVL.

This chain joins TRBV4-1 and TRBJ2-3, with 11 bases matching TRBD2. The trim removed 5 bases at V and 5 bases at J, leaving 9 bases unmatched. Germline-derived CDR1 and CDR2 are MGHRA and YSYEKL. This CDR3 contains 16 residues. The CDR3 sequence is CASSATSGRSEDTQYF. The CDR3, as DNA: TGCGCCAGCAGCGCTACTAGCGGGAGATCGGAAGATACGCAGTATTTT.

CDR3 nucleotides: TGTGCCAGCAGCTTAGTAAACCAAGAGACCCAGTACTTC. It translates to CASSLVNQETQYF. The chain couples TRBV11-2 to TRBJ2-5; D is unresolved. V lost 1 base, J lost 0 bases, and 3 bases lay in between. The CDR3 is 13 residues long. Germline CDR1 reads SGHAT; CDR2 reads FQNNGV.

The chain joins TRBV28 to TRBJ2-1; 13 positions agree with TRBD2. Germline V gene lookup returns CDR1 MDHEN and CDR2 SYDVKM. Unmatched junction bases numbered 2, after V lost 2 bases and J lost 4 bases. The CDR3 loop spans 16 amino acids. Here the CDR3 DNA reads TGTGCCAGCAGTTTAATGACTAGCGGGGGGTACAATGAGCAGTTCTTC. This encodes CASSLMTSGGYNEQFF.

This chain uses TRBV4-3 with TRBJ1-3; a possible D gene is TRBD1 (5 bases). Trimming removed 1 base from V and 0 bases from J, with 10 bases in between. Per germline, CDR1 LGHNA and CDR2 YSLEER. This CDR3 is built from 16 residues. The CDR3 sequence is CASSQGRGASGNTIYF. In DNA, the CDR3 is TGCGCCAGCAGCCAAGGACGGGGCGCCTCTGGAAACACCATATATTTT.

The chain links TRBV19 to TRBJ2-1; 11 positions agree with TRBD2. This CDR3 spans 13 amino acids. CDR1 is LNHDA and CDR2 is SQIVND in the germline V gene (reference sequence). Trimming took 7 bases from V and 6 from J; bases not matched to a gene: 2. The CDR3 DNA sequence: TGTGCCAGTATGGGACTAGCGGCCAATGAGCAGTTCTTC. As protein: CASMGLAANEQFF.